The clone carrying this T cell receptor (beta chain) has only a few counts. Antigen unknown. This sample was taken from a study of a mutant IDH1 vaccine in newly diagnosed glioma. Study overall: Beginning 4-6 weeks after radiotherapy alone, or with temozolomide cycles, vaccination took place. Study-level results: Alterations occurring in top peripheral T cell clonotypes seemed unrelated to pseudoprogression.

Germline CDR1 reads SGHVS; CDR2 reads FQNEAQ. This CDR3 contains 15 residues. J gave up 9 bases and V 5 bases, and 7 bases lay outside the gene matches. The time point denotes: week 47, end of study. All doses held 300 ug of mutant IDH1 20-mer peptide, with topical imiquimod. Donors had new IDH1-mutant astrocytomas of WHO grade 3 or 4 (ATRX-lost). Assay: immunoSEQ multiplex PCR; the TCRdb copy retains only in-frame clones and omits some. The sample includes tens of thousands of clones, roughly four fifths of them seen just once. The rearrangement links TRBV7-8 to TRBJ1-6; TRBD1 aligns across 10 bases. The source of this sequence is a man aged 25-45 years with glioma. The sample in question was PBMCs, obtained from a glioma patient whose treatment included an IDH1 peptide vaccine. CDR3 bases: TGTGCCAGCAGCCAACGGACAGGGGGAATTTCACCCCTCCACTTT. Protein: CASSQRTGGISPLHF.